These 24 T cell receptor beta chains were sequenced from one sample in a study of cytomegalovirus exposure and HLA in healthy donors. The study ran its PCR with 60 Vbeta and 13 Jbeta primers. Repertoires were generated with immunoSEQ multiplex PCR, while TCRdb's copy carries only in-frame clones and drops some. This sample yields some 170,000 clones, of which around 77% are seen a single time; about 1.5% belongs to the top ten. Sequenced sample: PBMCs. The receptors come from a woman aged 30 to 39 in good health and CMV-seronegative.

A single count supports this clone. CDR3 residues: CASSDKQGGSDTQYF. The CDR3 nucleotides read TGTGCCAGCAGCGACAAACAGGGGGGGTCAGATACGCAGTATTTT. The chain recombines TRBV9 with TRBJ2-3; the D gene is possibly TRBD1 (8 bases). The V gene lost 3 bases and the J gene lost 4 bases, with 15 bases spanning the gap. The germline V gene encodes CDR1 SGDLS and CDR2 YYNGEE. The CDR3 has 15 amino acids.

In the case of this clone: Mismatch with germline at one junction end may stem from a read error. The genes are TRBV29-1 and TRBJ2-5; TRBD1 aligns across 9 bases. Germline CDR1 is SQVTM and CDR2 is ANQGSEA. This CDR3 is 14 amino acids long. The chain's CDR3 is CGVDPGQGPETQYF. The CDR3 DNA reads TGCGGCGTTGACCCTGGACAGGGGCCAGAGACCCAGTACTTC.

This clone was counted between two and nine times. The CDR3 sequence: CASSRGPGLGGEAFF. Here the CDR3 DNA reads TGCGCCAGCAGTCGAGGACCGGGACTTGGCGGGGAAGCTTTCTTT. V and J are TRBV10-2 and TRBJ1-1, with D tentatively TRBD1 (5 bases). CDR3 length: 15 amino acids. Germline V lookup: CDR1 WSHSY, CDR2 SAAADI. The V gene lost 5 bases and the J gene lost 8 bases, with 21 bases spanning the gap.

This chain joins TRBV7-3 and TRBJ2-3; 13 positions agree with TRBD2. CDR1 and CDR2 (germline): SGHTA, FQGTGA. The trim removed 4 bases at V and 3 bases at J, leaving 16 bases unmatched. CDR3 length equals 20 residues. The CDR3 spells CASSSHHTTSGRARTDTQYF. CDR3 coding DNA: TGTGCCAGCAGCTCTCATCATACTACTAGCGGGAGGGCCAGGACAGATACGCAGTATTTT.

The rearrangement uses TRBV5-4 and TRBJ1-2; perhaps TRBD1 as D (6 bases). Germline-derived CDR1 and CDR2 are SGHNT and YYREEE (reference sequence). This CDR3 contains 16 residues. V gave up 2 bases and J gave up 3 bases, with 17 bases separating them. This CDR3 is CASSLMVAGADYGYTF. The CDR3 nucleotides are TGTGCCAGCAGCTTAATGGTGGCAGGGGCCGACTATGGCTACACCTTC.

The V gene is TRBV4-3, the J gene TRBJ1-4; TRBD1 might be the D (5 bases). The CDR3 covers 18 residues. Germline assignment: CDR1 LGHNA and CDR2 YSLEER. Trimming removed 2 bases from V and 8 bases from J, with 24 bases in between. The CDR3 loop reads CASSQQYQRGSTWEKLFF. In nucleotides, the CDR3 is TGCGCCAGCAGCCAACAATACCAAAGGGGCAGTACTTGGGAAAAACTGTTTTTT.

The rearrangement joins TRBV27 to TRBJ2-7; 7 positions match TRBD1. CDR3 length: 15 amino acids. V dropped 5 bases and J dropped 7; count of bases not matched to a gene: 14. CDR1 and CDR2 from the germline V gene are MNHEY and SMNVEV (reference sequence). The CDR3 reads CASSPGTEPYQEQYF. The DNA for the CDR3 is TGTGCCAGCAGTCCCGGGACAGAGCCGTACCAGGAGCAGTACTTC.

The chain has TRBV19 and TRBJ2-7, with TRBD2 matching 7 bases. The V and J ends lost 5 bases and 0 bases, in that order; junction bases with no gene match: 7. The CDR3 has 15 amino acids. From germline, CDR1 is LNHDA and CDR2 SQIVND (reference sequence). The CDR3 sequence is CASSPWGGSSYEQYF. CDR3 in DNA: TGTGCCAGTAGTCCCTGGGGGGGGAGCTCCTACGAGCAGTACTTC.

The rearrangement joins TRBV6-1 to TRBJ1-2; 8 bases are a match to TRBD1. After removal of 5 bases from V and 6 bases from J, the junction contained 5 bases not matched to a gene. Germline V lookup: CDR1 MNHNS, CDR2 SASEGT. The CDR3 runs to 13 residues. The CDR3 sequence is CASSSGQVDGYTF. The DNA for the CDR3 is TGTGCCAGCAGTTCGGGACAGGTCGATGGCTACACCTTC.

The rearrangement joins TRBV30 to TRBJ2-7; D might be TRBD1 (5 bases). The germline gives CDR1 GTSNPN, CDR2 SVGIG (reference sequence). The V and J ends lost 5 bases and 2 bases respectively, with 19 bases between them. CDR3 length: 15 amino acids. CDR3 sequence: CAWVNSQTGAYEQYF. The CDR3 bases are TGTGCCTGGGTCAACTCCCAAACAGGTGCCTACGAGCAGTACTTC.

The chain links TRBV10-3 to TRBJ1-2; no clear D gene. The CDR3 consists of 14 residues. Germline V CDR1 and CDR2: ENHRY, SYGVKD. The ends were cut back, 4 bases at V and 1 base at J, with 10 bases in the middle. For the CDR3, the DNA is TGTGCCATCAGTGTCGGACGGGATAACTATGGCTACACCTTC. Protein sequence: CAISVGRDNYGYTF.

The gene calls are TRBV14 and TRBJ1-2; tentatively, D is TRBD1 (6 bases). CDR1 is SGHDN, CDR2 FVKESK, per germline. Trimming removed 4 bases from V and 8 bases from J, with 11 bases in between. The CDR3 is 12 residues long. DNA of the CDR3: TGTGCCAGCAGCCTGGGACAACGCGGCTACACCTTC. Translating it yields CASSLGQRGYTF.

The chain links TRBV14 to TRBJ1-2, with 8 bases identical to TRBD1. The CDR3 contains 16 residues. Germline CDR1 reads SGHDN; CDR2 reads FVKESK. With V trimmed by 4 bases and J by 0 bases, 7 bases remained unmatched. For the CDR3, the DNA is TGTGCCAGCAGCCGTGGACAGGGACCTTCTAACTATGGCTACACCTTC. Its protein is CASSRGQGPSNYGYTF.

The chain is built from TRBV7-8 and TRBJ1-2; 7 bases line up with TRBD1. The germline V gene has CDR1 SGHVS and CDR2 FQNEAQ. V was clipped by 0 bases and J by 6 bases; unmatched bases: 1. The CDR3 is made up of 13 amino acids. This CDR3 is CASSLAQGNGYTF. CDR3 nucleotides: TGTGCCAGCAGCTTAGCACAGGGGAATGGCTACACCTTC. The variable domain in full, completed from reference TRBV7-8 and TRBJ1-2, reads GAGVSQSPRYKVAKRGQDVALRCDPISGHVSLFWYQQALGQGPEFLTYFQNEAQLDKSGLPSDRFFAERPEGSVSTLKIQRTQQEDSAVYLCASSLAQGNGYTFGSGTRLTVV.

J is TRBJ2-7 and V is TRBV27, with TRBD1 as a possible D gene (6 bases). The CDR3 loop spans 18 amino acids. Trimming left V 3 bases short and J 0 bases short, with 21 bases between. Germline CDR1 is MNHEY and CDR2 is SMNVEV (reference sequence). DNA of the CDR3: TGTGCCAGCAGTTTGGAAAACAGGGCCATTTTAAGCTCCTACGAGCAGTACTTC. Protein: CASSLENRAILSSYEQYF.

The chain recombines TRBV27 with TRBJ1-5; 7 nucleotides match TRBD1. CDR3 length: 18 residues. The trim removed 10 bases at V and 3 bases at J, leaving 21 bases unmatched. The germline gives CDR1 MNHEY, CDR2 SMNVEV (reference sequence). DNA of the CDR3: TGTGCCACCCGAGCCCAGGGGTCCCACACAGGGGCCAATCAGCCCCAGCATTTT. Its protein product is CATRAQGSHTGANQPQHF.

The chain joins TRBV27 to TRBJ1-4; the match to TRBD1 covers 8 bases. J lost 8 bases, V lost 5 bases, and 16 bases had no gene match. The CDR3 totals 17 residues. Germline CDR1 MNHEY, CDR2 SMNVEV (reference sequence). The CDR3 spells CASSTTRQGSFREKLFF. In nucleotides, the CDR3 is TGTGCCAGCAGTACGACCCGACAGGGGTCATTCCGGGAAAAACTGTTTTTT.

The chain combines TRBV29-1 with TRBJ2-3; 9 nucleotides match TRBD1. Germline V CDR1 and CDR2: SQVTM, ANQGSEA. The CDR3 has 15 residues. V dropped 3 bases and J dropped 4; count of bases not matched to a gene: 8. The CDR3 nucleotides read TGCAGCGTTGAGGTGGGGGGACAGGGATCAGATACGCAGTATTTT. This gives the protein CSVEVGGQGSDTQYF.

CDR3 nucleotide sequence: TGCGCCAGCAGCATCCCGGGAGGCCAAGAGACCCAGTACTTC. Protein product: CASSIPGGQETQYF. The V gene is TRBV5-1, the J gene TRBJ2-5; 7 bases map to TRBD2. CDR3 length equals 14 residues. CDR1 and CDR2 (germline): SGHRS, YFSETQ. Trimming removed 4 bases from V and 1 base from J; junction bases left unmatched: 4.

A few counts support this clone. The rearrangement joins TRBV5-4 to TRBJ1-1, with D hard to call. The CDR3 is 15 residues long. V gave up 3 bases and J gave up 3 bases, with 15 bases separating them. Germline V gene sequence: CDR1 SGHNT, CDR2 YYREEE (reference sequence). The CDR3 bases are TGTGCCAGCAGCTCAGCGGGCCCCATGGACACTGAAGCTTTCTTT. Residues: CASSSAGPMDTEAFF. Full variable domain (rest looked up from reference TRBV5-4 and TRBJ1-1): ETGVTQSPTHLIKTRGQQVTLRCSSQSGHNTVSWYQQALGQGPQFIFQYYREEENGRGNFPPRFSGLQFPNYSSELNVNALELDDSALYLCASSSAGPMDTEAFFGQGTRLTVV.

The rearrangement links TRBV12-5 to TRBJ1-1; D call uncertain. Germline V gives CDR1 LGHNT, CDR2 FRNRAP. The CDR3 contains 9 residues. The germline V and J ends were trimmed by 6 bases and 8 bases, with 4 bases remaining between them. The CDR3 DNA sequence: TGTGCTAGTGGATTAGAAGCTTTCTTT. It specifies CASGLEAFF.

The chain combines TRBV7-6 with TRBJ1-1; D is possibly TRBD1 (5 bases). The CDR3 covers 14 residues. Trimming took off 4 bases at V and 1 base at J, with 10 bases between the two ends. Germline lookup yields CDR1 SGHVS and CDR2 FNYEAQ. CDR3 sequence: CASSSRTPNTEAFF. The DNA of the CDR3 is TGTGCCAGCAGCTCACGGACACCGAACACTGAAGCTTTCTTT.

This clone has only one observation. The chain uses TRBV30 and TRBJ2-1; D ambiguous. The CDR3 contains 14 residues. V was shortened by 0 bases and J by 10 bases, with 16 bases between the two germline ends. Germline V lookup: CDR1 GTSNPN, CDR2 SVGIG (reference sequence). The CDR3 reads CAWSVGRGPSEQFF. CDR3 nucleotides: TGTGCCTGGAGTGTTGGTAGAGGCCCGTCGGAGCAGTTCTTC.

J is TRBJ2-5 and V is TRBV6-5; TRBD1 matches 7 bases. The better agreement between TRBJ2-7 and the DNA end casts doubt on the J call. Germline lookup yields CDR1 MNHEY and CDR2 SVGAGI. The CDR3 extends over 15 amino acids. CDR3 sequence reads: CASSRPGTATYEQYF. For the CDR3, the DNA is TGTGCCAGCAGTCGTCCCGGGACAGCAACCTACGAGCAGTACTTC.